A single sample gave rise to the 2 T cell receptor beta chains below, sequenced in a study of T cell repertoires in cytomegalovirus infection. Their target antigens are unknown. TCRdb recomputed calls from the reads with MiXCR, one row per CDR3 protein. The table includes about 150,000 distinct CDR3 sequences, more than 30% detected once. Here the sequenced sample was CD8+ T cells from cultured PBMCs, taken from culture after CMV antigen stimulation. The receptors stem from a human donor in good health (CMV status not recorded). Some clones in this sample may be carry-over from other donors' samples.

This clonotype was found once. The chain couples TRBV5-1 to TRBJ2-7; D is unresolved. Germline CDR1 and CDR2: SGHRS and YFSETQ. Trimming pared 3 bases from V and 2 bases from J, leaving 12 bases between. This CDR3 has 14 residues. This chain's CDR3 is CASSYEDLPYEQYF. The CDR3 nucleotides are TGCGCCAGCAGCTACGAGGACCTCCCCTACGAGCAGTACTTC.

V gene TRBV6-1 combines with J gene TRBJ2-2, with D unclear. CDR3 size: 13 residues. Germline V gives CDR1 MNHNS, CDR2 SASEGT. V shed 5 bases and J shed 4 bases, with 8 bases lying between them. The CDR3 reads CASSYRVTGELFF. The DNA of the CDR3 is TGTGCCAGCAGTTATCGCGTCACCGGGGAGCTGTTTTTT.